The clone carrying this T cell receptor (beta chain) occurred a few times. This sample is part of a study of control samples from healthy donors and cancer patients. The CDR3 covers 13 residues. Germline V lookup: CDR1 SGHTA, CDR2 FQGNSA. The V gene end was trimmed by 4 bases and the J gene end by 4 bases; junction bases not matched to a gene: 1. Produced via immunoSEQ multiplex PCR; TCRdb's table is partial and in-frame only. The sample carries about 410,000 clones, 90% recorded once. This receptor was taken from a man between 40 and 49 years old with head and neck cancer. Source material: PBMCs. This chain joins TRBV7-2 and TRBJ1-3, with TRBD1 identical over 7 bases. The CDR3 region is CASSSDRGNTIYF. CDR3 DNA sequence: TGTGCCAGCAGCTCGGACAGGGGAAACACCATATATTTT.